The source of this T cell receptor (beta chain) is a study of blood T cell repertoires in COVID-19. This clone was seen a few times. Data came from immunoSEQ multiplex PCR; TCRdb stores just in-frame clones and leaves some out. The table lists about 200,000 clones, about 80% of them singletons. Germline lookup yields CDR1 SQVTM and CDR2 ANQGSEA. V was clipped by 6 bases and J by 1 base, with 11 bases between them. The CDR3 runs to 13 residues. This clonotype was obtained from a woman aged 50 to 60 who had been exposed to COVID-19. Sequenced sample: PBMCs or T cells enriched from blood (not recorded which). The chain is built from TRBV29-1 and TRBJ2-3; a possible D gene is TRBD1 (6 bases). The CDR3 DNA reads TGCAGCGTGGCCGAGGGGGGCACAGATACGCAGTATTTT. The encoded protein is CSVAEGGTDTQYF.